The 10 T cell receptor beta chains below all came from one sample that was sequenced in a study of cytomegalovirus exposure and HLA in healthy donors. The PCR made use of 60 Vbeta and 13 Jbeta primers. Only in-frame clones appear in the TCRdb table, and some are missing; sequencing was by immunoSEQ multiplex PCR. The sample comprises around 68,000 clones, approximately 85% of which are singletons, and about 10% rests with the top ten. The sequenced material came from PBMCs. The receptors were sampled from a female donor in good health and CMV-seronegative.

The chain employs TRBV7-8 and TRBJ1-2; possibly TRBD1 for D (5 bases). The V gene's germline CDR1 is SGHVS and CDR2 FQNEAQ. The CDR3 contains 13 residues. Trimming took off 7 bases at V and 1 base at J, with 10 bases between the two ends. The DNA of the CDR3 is TGTGCCAGCAACACGGGGGGTAACTATGGCTACACCTTC. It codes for CASNTGGNYGYTF. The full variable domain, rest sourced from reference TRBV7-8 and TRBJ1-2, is GAGVSQSPRYKVAKRGQDVALRCDPISGHVSLFWYQQALGQGPEFLTYFQNEAQLDKSGLPSDRFFAERPEGSVSTLKIQRTQQEDSAVYLCASNTGGNYGYTFGSGTRLTVV.

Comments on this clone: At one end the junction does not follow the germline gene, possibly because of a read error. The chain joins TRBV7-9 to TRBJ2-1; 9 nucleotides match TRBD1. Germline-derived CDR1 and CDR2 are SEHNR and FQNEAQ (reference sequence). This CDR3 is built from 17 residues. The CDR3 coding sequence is TGTTCCAGCAGCTTAAGTGGACAGGGGCTATCCTACAATGAGCAGTTCTTC. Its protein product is CSSSLSGQGLSYNEQFF.

CDR3 sequence: CASSWSTSTNTGELFF. The CDR3 nucleotides are TGTGCCAGCAGCTGGTCGACTAGCACTAACACCGGGGAGCTGTTTTTT. V is TRBV5-4 and J is TRBJ2-2, with 7 nucleotides matching TRBD2. The CDR3 is 16 residues long. V was clipped by 3 bases and J by 2 bases; unmatched bases: 7. CDR1 is SGHNT and CDR2 is YYREEE in the germline V gene (reference sequence).

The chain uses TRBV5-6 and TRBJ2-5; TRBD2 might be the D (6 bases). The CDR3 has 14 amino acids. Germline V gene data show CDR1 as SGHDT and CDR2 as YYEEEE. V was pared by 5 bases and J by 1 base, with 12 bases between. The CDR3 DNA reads TGTGCCAGCAGGGGGGTGGGGGGCCAAGAGACCCAGTACTTC. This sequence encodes CASRGVGGQETQYF.

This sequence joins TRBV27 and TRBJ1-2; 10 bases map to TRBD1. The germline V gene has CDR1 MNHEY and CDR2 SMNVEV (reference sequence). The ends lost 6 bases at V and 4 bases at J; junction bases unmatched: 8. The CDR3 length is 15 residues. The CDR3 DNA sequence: TGTGCCAGCAGCCCCTCCGGGACAGGGGTCTATGGCTACACCTTC. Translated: CASSPSGTGVYGYTF.

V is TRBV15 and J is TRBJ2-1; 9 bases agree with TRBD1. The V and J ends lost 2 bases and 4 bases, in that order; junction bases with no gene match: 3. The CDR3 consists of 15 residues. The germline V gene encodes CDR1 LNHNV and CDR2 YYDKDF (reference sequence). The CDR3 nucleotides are TGTGCCACCAGCAGACGGGACAGGGCATACAATGAGCAGTTCTTC. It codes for CATSRRDRAYNEQFF.

CDR3 protein: CASSKTRTGNSPLHF. The CDR3 DNA reads TGTGCCAGCAGTAAAACAAGGACGGGGAATTCACCCCTCCACTTT. The chain is built from TRBV6-5 and TRBJ1-6; D remains unclear. V was pared by 5 bases and J by 7 bases, with 15 bases between. The CDR3 runs to 15 residues. Germline V gene lookup returns CDR1 MNHEY and CDR2 SVGAGI.

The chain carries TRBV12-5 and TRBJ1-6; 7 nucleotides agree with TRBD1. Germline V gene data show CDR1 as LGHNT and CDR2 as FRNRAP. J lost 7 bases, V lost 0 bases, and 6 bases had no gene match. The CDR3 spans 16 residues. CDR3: CASGLVLGQLNSPLHF. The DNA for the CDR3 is TGTGCTAGTGGTTTGGTCCTGGGACAGCTGAATTCACCCCTCCACTTT.

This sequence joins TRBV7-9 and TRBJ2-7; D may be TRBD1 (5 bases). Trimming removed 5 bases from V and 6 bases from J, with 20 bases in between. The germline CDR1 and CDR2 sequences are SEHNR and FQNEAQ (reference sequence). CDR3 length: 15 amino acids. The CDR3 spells CASSPAQGEASEQYF. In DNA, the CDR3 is TGTGCCAGCAGCCCCGCCCAGGGCGAGGCTTCCGAGCAGTACTTC.

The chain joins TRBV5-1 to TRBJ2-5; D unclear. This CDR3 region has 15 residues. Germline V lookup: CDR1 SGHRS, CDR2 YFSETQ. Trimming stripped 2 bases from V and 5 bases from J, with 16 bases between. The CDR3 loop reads CASSLSGRSPETQYF. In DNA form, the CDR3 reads TGCGCCAGCAGCTTATCTGGCAGGTCCCCCGAGACCCAGTACTTC.